In its sample, the clone carrying this T cell receptor (beta chain) was seen many times. From the germline J gene comes the end of the CDR3, since the read stops 3 residues before it. Equal genomic DNA amounts from CVID and control samples were sequenced. Only in-frame clones appear in the TCRdb table, and some are missing; sequencing was by immunoSEQ multiplex PCR. The data show approximately 81,000 clones, none appearing only once, with 0.75% to 1% held by the ten largest. This entry comes from a study of T cell clonality in common variable immunodeficiency. Germline values: CDR1 MGHRA, CDR2 YSYEKL. The CDR3 consists of 16 residues. V shed 0 bases, J shed 6 bases, and the junction held 8 bases outside the gene matches.

This TCR was sampled from a person aged 18 to 70 in good health. Material: peripheral blood mononuclear cells. This chain links TRBV4-1 with TRBJ2-1; TRBD2 aligns across 7 bases. CDR3 residues: CASSQERVGGINEQFF. Partial CDR3 DNA: TGCGCCAGCAGCCAAGAAAGGGTGGGGGGGATCAATGAG.